A selection of T cell receptor beta chains follows, all from one sample in a study of shared clonotypes between healthy human individuals. The table came from immunoSEQ multiplex PCR; TCRdb's copy has only in-frame clones and leaves some out. The table shows about 2,500,000 clones, with roughly nine tenths occurring only once. Specimen: naive CD4+ T cells sorted from blood. These receptors all come from a young man in good health. The CDR3 runs from the conserved cysteine through the conserved F or W. The D gene is left open where the match is weak. Where a row states a size, it is once, few, many or the class of an expanded clone; other rows omit it.

abundance | len | d_gene | j_gene | v_gene | CDR3aa | CDR3nt
. | 15 | . | TRBJ2-7 | TRBV5-4 | CASSLVGLGAYEQYF | TGTGCCAGCAGCTTGGTCGGCCTGGGGGCCTACGAGCAGTACTTC
. | 15 | . | TRBJ2-1 | TRBV7-3 | CASSPRGGLNNEQFF | TGTGCCAGCAGCCCCAGAGGAGGACTTAACAATGAGCAGTTCTTC
. | 14 | . | TRBJ2-7 | TRBV7-2 | CASSLALKTYEQYF | TGTGCCAGCAGCTTAGCGCTTAAGACCTACGAGCAGTACTTC
. | 14 | . | TRBJ2-7 | TRBV18 | CASSSDRSSYEQYF | TGTGCCAGCTCATCGGACCGGAGCTCCTACGAGCAGTACTTC
once | 14 | . | TRBJ2-2 | TRBV11-2 | CASSLGSANGELFF | TGTGCCAGCAGCTTAGGGTCGGCGAACGGGGAGCTGTTTTTT
. | 15 | . | TRBJ1-5 | TRBV6-1 | CASRVEHTGNQPQHF | TGTGCCAGCAGGGTAGAGCATACCGGCAATCAGCCCCAGCATTTT
. | 16 | TRBD2 | TRBJ2-5 | TRBV19 | CASSGSRTSGEETQYF | TGTGCCAGTAGTGGTTCCAGGACTAGCGGGGAAGAGACCCAGTACTTC
. | 14 | . | TRBJ2-5 | TRBV7-9 | CASSFRTEQETQYF | TGTGCCAGCAGCTTTCGTACGGAACAAGAGACCCAGTACTTC
. | 14 | . | TRBJ1-1 | TRBV7-9 | CASTLGQVSTEAFF | TGTGCCAGCACCCTGGGGCAGGTGAGCACTGAAGCTTTCTTT
. | 16 | . | TRBJ1-1 | TRBV6-6 | CASSHDRSGQHTEAFF | TGTGCCAGCAGCCATGACAGGTCCGGACAGCACACTGAAGCTTTCTTT
. | 15 | . | TRBJ1-6 | TRBV6-6 | CASSKEVRYNSPLHF | TGTGCCAGCAGTAAGGAGGTGCGCTATAATTCACCCCTCCACTTT
. | 15 | . | TRBJ2-1 | TRBV15 | CATSRGGGSYNEQFF | TGTGCCACCAGCAGAGGAGGGGGGTCCTACAATGAGCAGTTCTTC
. | 16 | . | TRBJ1-2 | TRBV5-1 | CASSLEGAVRAYGYTF | TGCGCCAGCAGCTTGGAAGGCGCGGTAAGGGCATATGGCTACACCTTC
. | 15 | TRBD1 | TRBJ1-1 | TRBV19 | CASSTRTGGFTEAFF | TGTGCCAGTAGTACCCGGACAGGGGGATTCACTGAAGCTTTCTTT
. | 15 | TRBD2 | TRBJ2-1 | TRBV4-1 | CASSQDPSGRNEQFF | TGCGCCAGCAGCCAAGATCCTAGCGGGAGGAATGAGCAGTTCTTC
. | 14 | TRBD2 | TRBJ2-7 | TRBV5-6 | CASSLGAGAYEQYF | TGTGCCAGCAGCCTTGGGGCGGGAGCCTACGAGCAGTACTTC
. | 15 | TRBD2 | TRBJ2-1 | TRBV7-2 | CASSLGLAGVGEQFF | TGTGCCAGCAGCTTAGGACTAGCGGGAGTCGGTGAGCAGTTCTTC
. | 17 | . | TRBJ2-5 | TRBV10-3 | CAISDRQILGEQETQYF | TGTGCCATCAGTGACAGACAGATCCTAGGAGAGCAAGAGACCCAGTACTTC
. | 14 | TRBD1 | TRBJ2-7 | TRBV10-3 | CAIRLTGGSYEQYF | TGTGCCATCAGGTTAACAGGGGGCTCCTACGAGCAGTACTTC
once | 12 | . | TRBJ2-3 | TRBV30 | CAWSVRPDTQYF | TGTGCCTGGAGTGTAAGACCGGATACGCAGTATTTT
. | 15 | TRBD1 | TRBJ2-4 | TRBV6-5 | CASSSIQGAGNIQYF | TGTGCCAGCAGTTCGATCCAGGGGGCTGGAAACATTCAGTACTTC
. | 15 | . | TRBJ1-2 | TRBV5-8 | CASSLGDGTLSGYTF | TGTGCCAGCAGCTTGGGGGACGGTACGCTAAGTGGCTACACCTTC
. | 13 | TRBD1 | TRBJ2-1 | TRBV5-6 | CASSLGDRGREFF | TGTGCCAGCAGCTTGGGGGACAGGGGGCGAGAGTTCTTC
. | 14 | . | TRBJ1-2 | TRBV28 | CASSLLGVVYGYTF | TGTGCCAGCAGCCTCCTAGGTGTTGTCTATGGCTACACCTTC
. | 12 | . | TRBJ2-5 | TRBV7-9 | CASSPRAETQYF | TGTGCCAGCAGCCCCCGGGCGGAGACCCAGTACTTC
. | 16 | . | TRBJ2-3 | TRBV18 | CASSLNPGGLTDTQYF | TGTGCCAGCTCACTAAATCCCGGGGGGCTCACAGATACGCAGTATTTT
. | 15 | . | TRBJ1-6 | TRBV7-9 | CASSFTGFSNSPLHF | TGTGCCAGCAGTTTTACAGGGTTCTCCAATTCACCCCTCCACTTT
. | 15 | . | TRBJ2-1 | TRBV15 | CATTTGHSRNNEQFF | TGTGCCACCACCACCGGGCACAGTAGGAACAATGAGCAGTTCTTC
. | 16 | TRBD2 | TRBJ2-3 | TRBV7-9 | CASSRSSGGTTDTQYF | TGTGCCAGCAGCCGTTCTAGCGGGGGGACCACAGATACGCAGTATTTT
. | 15 | . | TRBJ2-7 | TRBV6-1 | CASSESATSSYEQYF | TGTGCCAGCAGTGAATCAGCTACCAGCTCCTACGAGCAGTACTTC
. | 15 | TRBD1 | TRBJ1-1 | TRBV5-4 | CASSLPGTGDTEAFF | TGTGCCAGCAGCTTACCCGGGACAGGGGACACTGAAGCTTTCTTT
. | 15 | TRBD1 | TRBJ1-3 | TRBV5-1 | CASSSGQQIGNTIYF | TGCGCCAGCAGCTCGGGACAGCAGATCGGAAACACCATATATTTT
once | 14 | TRBD1 | TRBJ2-7 | TRBV5-1 | CASSLLGTGTEQYF | TGCGCCAGCAGCCTTCTCGGGACAGGGACCGAGCAGTACTTC
. | 15 | . | TRBJ2-3 | TRBV5-1 | CASSLDRGGADTQYF | TGCGCCAGCAGCTTGGACAGGGGAGGTGCAGATACGCAGTATTTT
. | 15 | . | TRBJ1-2 | TRBV19 | CASSWPGGTNYGYTF | TGTGCCAGTAGTTGGCCGGGCGGGACTAACTATGGCTACACCTTC
. | 12 | . | TRBJ1-2 | TRBV6-1 | CASSPFQSGYTF | TGTGCCAGCAGTCCTTTCCAGTCTGGCTACACCTTC
once | 12 | . | TRBJ2-7 | TRBV6-5 | CASSYLQGQQYF | TGTGCCAGCAGTTACCTTCAAGGACAGCAGTACTTC
. | 14 | TRBD1 | TRBJ2-3 | TRBV2 | CASRRQGATDTQYF | TGTGCCAGCCGACGACAGGGGGCAACAGATACGCAGTATTTT
. | 13 | . | TRBJ1-1 | TRBV7-6 | CASSLRPHTEAFF | TGTGCCAGCAGCCTCCGGCCCCACACTGAAGCTTTCTTT
. | 15 | . | TRBJ1-5 | TRBV7-9 | CASSLGGGRGQPQHF | TGTGCCAGCAGCTTAGGCGGGGGGCGCGGTCAGCCCCAGCATTTT
once | 11 | . | TRBJ2-7 | TRBV5-1 | CASSFLREQYF | TGCGCCAGCAGCTTTCTGAGGGAGCAGTACTTC
. | 11 | . | TRBJ1-2 | TRBV2 | CASARDYGYTF | TGTGCCAGCGCGAGGGACTATGGCTACACCTTC
. | 15 | . | TRBJ2-2 | TRBV6-5 | CAASGRYTIAGELFF | TGTGCCGCAAGTGGGAGATATACCATTGCCGGGGAGCTGTTTTTT
. | 15 | . | TRBJ2-3 | TRBV7-2 | CASSPQTGLTDTQYF | TGTGCCAGCAGCCCCCAAACGGGGCTCACAGATACGCAGTATTTT
. | 15 | . | TRBJ2-7 | TRBV27 | CASSAFEGGPTVQYF | TGTGCCAGCAGTGCCTTCGAGGGGGGGCCTACGGTGCAGTACTTC
. | 14 | TRBD1 | TRBJ1-2 | TRBV5-1 | CASSAGQGNYGYTF | TGCGCCAGCAGCGCGGGACAGGGGAACTATGGCTACACCTTC
. | 16 | TRBD1 | TRBJ2-6 | TRBV28 | CASSPGTGRGANVLTF | TGTGCCAGCAGTCCCGGGACAGGTCGTGGGGCCAACGTCCTGACTTTC
. | 15 | TRBD1 | TRBJ1-5 | TRBV2 | CASSEAQGANQPQHF | TGTGCCAGCAGTGAAGCCCAGGGGGCTAATCAGCCCCAGCATTTT
. | 14 | TRBD1 | TRBJ2-5 | TRBV5-1 | CASSIGTGRETQYF | TGCGCCAGCAGCATCGGGACAGGAAGGGAGACCCAGTACTTC
once | 13 | TRBD1 | TRBJ2-1 | TRBV10-3 | CAISDGTGFLSFF | TGTGCCATCAGTGACGGGACAGGGTTTCTCTCGTTCTTC
. | 16 | TRBD1 | TRBJ2-7 | TRBV19 | CASTHKRGQGADEQYF | TGTGCCAGTACCCATAAGCGGGGACAGGGGGCCGACGAGCAGTACTTC
. | 16 | . | TRBJ2-1 | TRBV19 | CASSIKVARGYNEQFF | TGTGCCAGTAGTATCAAGGTCGCGCGGGGCTACAATGAGCAGTTCTTC